One TCR beta chain is described in this entry. Its antigen is as yet unknown. V was clipped by 4 bases and J by 2 bases; unmatched bases: 2. The CDR3 is made up of 15 amino acids. Germline assignment: CDR1 SGHNT and CDR2 YYREEE (reference sequence). Profiling relied on immunoSEQ multiplex PCR, and the TCRdb table lists in-frame clones only, not all of them. The sample records about 41,000 clones, roughly 77% being singletons. This sample was taken from a study of memory CD4+ T cells and cytomegalovirus serostatus. Study-level points and caveats: Each of 65 to 70 CMV-associated TCRbeta sequences occurred in one to five individuals.

Single viable CD3+CD4+CD8-CD45RO+ cells were sorted as the memory CD4+ T cells. Serostatus was set by detecting CMV pp150, pp28, p38, p52 IgG. This TCR was recovered from an adult in good health and CMV-seronegative. Specimen: memory CD4+ T cells from blood. The V call is TRBV5-4, the J call TRBJ2-7, with TRBD2 identical over 14 bases. In DNA, the CDR3 is TGTGCCAGCAGCCTGACTAGCGGGGGGGCCTACGAGCAGTACTTC. It codes for CASSLTSGGAYEQYF.